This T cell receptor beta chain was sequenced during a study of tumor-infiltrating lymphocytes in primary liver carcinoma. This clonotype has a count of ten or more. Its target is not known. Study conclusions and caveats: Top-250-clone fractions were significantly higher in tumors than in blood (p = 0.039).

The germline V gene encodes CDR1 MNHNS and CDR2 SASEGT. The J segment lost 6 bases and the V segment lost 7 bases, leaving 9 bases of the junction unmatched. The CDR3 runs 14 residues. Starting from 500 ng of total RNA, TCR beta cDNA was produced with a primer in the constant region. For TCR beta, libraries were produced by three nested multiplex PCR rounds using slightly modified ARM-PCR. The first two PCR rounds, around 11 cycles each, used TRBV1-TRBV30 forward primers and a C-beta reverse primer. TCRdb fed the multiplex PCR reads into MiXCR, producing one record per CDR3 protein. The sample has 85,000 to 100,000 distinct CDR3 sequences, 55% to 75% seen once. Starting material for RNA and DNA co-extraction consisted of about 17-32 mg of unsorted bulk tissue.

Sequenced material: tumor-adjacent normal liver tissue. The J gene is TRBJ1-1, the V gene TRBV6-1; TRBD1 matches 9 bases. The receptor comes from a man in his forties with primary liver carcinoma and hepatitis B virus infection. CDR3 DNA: TGTGCCAGCAACGATAGGACAGGGGCCCCTGAAGCTTTCTTT. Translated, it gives CASNDRTGAPEAFF.